The 25 T cell receptor beta chains below were found in one sample sequenced in a study of T cell repertoires in cytomegalovirus infection. For these receptors, no antigen is known. TCRdb re-called the reads through MiXCR, storing one row per CDR3 protein. The data show 40,000 to 55,000 distinct CDR3 sequences, around 18% seen once. The specimen was CD8+ T cells from cultured PBMCs, collected from culture after CMV antigen stimulation. The receptors were gathered from a human donor in good health (CMV status not recorded). Some clones in this sample may be carry-over from other donors' samples.

This clonotype was seen a handful of times. For the CDR3, the DNA is TGCAGTACCTCCCGGGGGGGGGACACCGGGGAGCTGTTTTTT. Translation: CSTSRGGDTGELFF. The V and J genes are TRBV20-1 and TRBJ2-2, with 8 bases matching TRBD2. V lost 8 bases, J lost 3 bases, and 8 bases stayed unmatched. Germline values: CDR1 DFQATT, CDR2 SNEGSKA (reference sequence). CDR3 length: 14 residues.

Of note for this clonotype: The junction and the germline gene differ at one end; a read error may be behind it. The V call is TRBV27, the J call TRBJ2-7; 7 positions agree with TRBD1. The CDR3 spans 14 residues. The germline V gene encodes CDR1 MNHEY and CDR2 SMNVEV (reference sequence). The CDR3 sequence: CDSSLRDRDDEQYF. The CDR3 DNA is TGTGACAGCAGTTTACGCGACAGGGATGACGAGCAGTACTTC.

The chain is built from TRBV15 and TRBJ2-3, with 12 nucleotides matching TRBD2. Trimming took 4 bases from V and 6 from J; bases not matched to a gene: 20. CDR3 size: 20 residues. Germline CDR1 reads LNHNV; CDR2 reads YYDKDF (reference sequence). The CDR3 region has the DNA TGTGCCACCAGCACCCTGCGGACTAGCGGGATTCCATTTTCGTCGGATACGCAGTATTTT. Its translation is CATSTLRTSGIPFSSDTQYF.

This clonotype appeared a few times. The J gene is TRBJ1-1, the V gene TRBV7-9; 10 positions match TRBD1. J gave up 3 bases and V 4 bases, and 8 bases lay outside the gene matches. Germline lookup yields CDR1 SEHNR and CDR2 FQNEAQ (reference sequence). There are 16 residues in the CDR3. The DNA of the CDR3 is TGTGCCAGCAGCTACGACAGGGGGCAGATGGACACTGAAGCTTTCTTT. This codes for CASSYDRGQMDTEAFF.

This clonotype was recorded a few times. V usage is TRBV7-2 and J usage is TRBJ2-1; D may match TRBD1 or TRBD2 (5 bases each). The CDR3 contains 12 residues. Germline loops: CDR1 SGHTA, CDR2 FQGNSA. V shed 5 bases and J shed 10 bases, with 12 bases lying between them. The CDR3 nucleotides are TGTGCCAGCAGCCCCGGGGCTGGGGAGCAGTTCTTC. As protein: CASSPGAGEQFF.

This rearrangement joins TRBV12-3 or TRBV12-4 to TRBJ1-1; 7 nucleotides align to TRBD1. The CDR3 extends over 15 amino acids. The trim removed 6 bases at V and 0 bases at J, leaving 7 bases unmatched. The CDR3 loop reads CASSLGQIMNTEAFF. Written as DNA, the CDR3 is TGTGCCAGCAGCCTGGGACAGATCATGAACACTGAAGCTTTCTTT.

CDR3 coding DNA: TGTGCCAGCAGCTCGACTAGCGGGACTAACTACGAGCAGTACTTC. It specifies CASSSTSGTNYEQYF. The chain is built from TRBV7-2 and TRBJ2-7, with 11 positions matching TRBD2. The germline gives CDR1 SGHTA, CDR2 FQGNSA. With V trimmed by 4 bases and J by 3 bases, 5 bases remained unmatched. The CDR3 consists of 15 residues.

In its sample, this clonotype was seen a few times. The J gene is TRBJ1-5, the V gene TRBV19; 8 nucleotides match TRBD1. The J segment lost 7 bases and the V segment lost 1 base, leaving 6 bases of the junction unmatched. CDR1 LNHDA and CDR2 SQIVND come from the germline V gene (reference sequence). The CDR3 contains 15 residues. The CDR3 DNA follows: TGTGCCAGTAGTATAGTGGGGACAGGTCGACAGCCCCAGCATTTT. Amino acid sequence: CASSIVGTGRQPQHF.

This clonotype was found a few times. The V call is TRBV7-2, the J call TRBJ2-7; D is undetermined. V lost 2 bases, J lost 4 bases, and 15 bases lay in between. The CDR3 consists of 15 residues. Germline CDR1 and CDR2: SGHTA and FQGNSA. The chain's CDR3 is CASSLPTQSSYEQYF. As DNA, the CDR3 is TGTGCCAGCAGCTTACCTACCCAATCGTCTTACGAGCAGTACTTC.

V usage is TRBV5-1 and J usage is TRBJ2-7, with D perhaps TRBD1 (5 bases). From germline, CDR1 is SGHRS and CDR2 YFSETQ. The CDR3 runs to 16 residues. The V and J ends lost 3 bases and 0 bases respectively, with 16 bases between them. CDR3: CASSYAGLGGSYEQYF. The CDR3 DNA sequence: TGCGCCAGCAGCTACGCAGGGTTAGGCGGCTCCTACGAGCAGTACTTC.

The V gene is TRBV7-3, the J gene TRBJ2-4; tentatively, D is TRBD1 (5 bases). CDR3 length: 19 residues. Germline CDR1 and CDR2: SGHTA and FQGTGA. V gave up 1 base and J gave up 0 bases, with 19 bases separating them. The CDR3 DNA follows: TGTGCCAGCAGCTTAAAGGCTTGGAGCAGGGCCTTAGCCAAAAACATTCAGTACTTC. As protein: CASSLKAWSRALAKNIQYF.

This clonotype has just a few counts. The rearrangement uses TRBV7-2 and TRBJ2-1; 7 bases are shared with TRBD2. The CDR3 length is 14 residues. The J segment lost 3 bases and the V segment lost 1 base, leaving 0 bases of the junction unmatched. The germline V gene encodes CDR1 SGHTA and CDR2 FQGNSA. CDR3 region: CASSLGDYYNEQFF. The CDR3, as DNA: TGTGCCAGCAGCTTAGGGGACTACTACAATGAGCAGTTCTTC.

This clonotype was counted a few times. The V gene is TRBV25-1, the J gene TRBJ2-5, with unresolved D. V shed 3 bases and J shed 0 bases, with 8 bases lying between them. The CDR3 covers 14 residues. Germline loops: CDR1 MGHDK, CDR2 SYGVNS. CDR3 in amino acids: CASSDVLYQETQYF. CDR3 sequence (DNA): TGTGCCAGCAGTGACGTTCTGTACCAAGAGACCCAGTACTTC.

This clonotype was counted only a few times. The V and J genes are TRBV12-3 or TRBV12-4 and TRBJ2-7, with D maybe TRBD1 (5 bases). The V and J ends lost 6 bases and 3 bases respectively, with 9 bases between them. This CDR3 is built from 12 residues. The chain's CDR3 is CASRSTDYEQYF. The CDR3 DNA is TGTGCCAGCAGGTCGACAGACTACGAGCAGTACTTC.

This clonotype was seen ten or more times. The chain couples TRBV7-2 to TRBJ2-7, with 8 bases lining up with TRBD1. The CDR3 spans 15 residues. Germline values: CDR1 SGHTA, CDR2 FQGNSA. Trimming at V came to 6 bases and at J to 3 bases, leaving 10 bases not matched to a gene. The CDR3 DNA follows: TGTGCCAGCAGTTCCGAAATTACAGGGGGCTACGAGCAGTACTTC. Translated: CASSSEITGGYEQYF.

V and J are TRBV7-2 and TRBJ2-7; tentatively, D is TRBD1 or TRBD2 (6 bases each). This CDR3 is built from 14 residues. The V gene's germline CDR1 is SGHTA and CDR2 FQGNSA. V was shortened by 4 bases and J by 6 bases, with 16 bases between the two germline ends. In DNA form, the CDR3 reads TGTGCCAGCAGCTATTCGCTGGGGGGCGCCGAGCAGTACTTC. Translated, it gives CASSYSLGGAEQYF.

This chain connects TRBV7-6 to TRBJ2-1, with 16 nucleotides matching TRBD2. The CDR3 totals 17 residues. Germline V gene sequence: CDR1 SGHVS, CDR2 FNYEAQ. V was pared by 0 bases and J by 9 bases, with 5 bases of the junction left unmatched. The DNA of the CDR3 is TGTGCCAGCAGCTTAGCGCGGGGACTAGCGGGAGGGTTTGAGCAGTTCTTC. This encodes CASSLARGLAGGFEQFF. The complete variable domain, with remaining parts taken from reference TRBV7-6 and TRBJ2-1, reads GAGVSQSPRYKVTKRGQDVALRCDPISGHVSLYWYRQALGQGPEFLTYFNYEAQQDKSGLPNDRFSAERPEGSISTLTIQRTEQRDSAMYRCASSLARGLAGGFEQFFGPGTRLTVL.

The genes are TRBV7-2 and TRBJ1-1, with 7 bases fitting TRBD1. The V gene's germline CDR1 is SGHTA and CDR2 FQGNSA. V lost 5 bases, J lost 0 bases, and 9 bases stayed unmatched. This CDR3 region has 16 residues. CDR3 sequence (DNA): TGTGCCAGCAGCCCAGTGGCGGGACAGCTGAACACTGAAGCTTTCTTT. Its translation is CASSPVAGQLNTEAFF.

This clonotype was observed a handful of times. This rearrangement joins TRBV19 to TRBJ2-6; D assignment may be TRBD1 or TRBD2 (5 bases each). The CDR3 spans 17 residues. CDR1 is LNHDA and CDR2 is SQIVND in the germline V gene (reference sequence). V was clipped by 7 bases and J by 1 base, with 17 bases between them. CDR3 DNA: TGTGCCAGTACCATGGGACGGATCGAGTCTGGGGCCAACGTCCTGACTTTC. Protein sequence: CASTMGRIESGANVLTF.

This clonotype was found a few times. This sequence joins TRBV27 and TRBJ2-7; a weak D match, TRBD2 (6 bases). Trimming took off 8 bases at V and 4 bases at J, with 9 bases between the two ends. The germline gives CDR1 MNHEY, CDR2 SMNVEV (reference sequence). The CDR3 spans 11 residues. The CDR3: CASGRIYEQYF. The CDR3 DNA sequence: TGTGCCAGCGGGAGGATTTACGAGCAGTACTTC.

The rearrangement links TRBV11-2 to TRBJ1-2; perhaps TRBD1 as D (5 bases). The CDR3 is 13 amino acids. V was trimmed by 5 bases and J by 0 bases, leaving 7 bases between them. Per germline, CDR1 SGHAT and CDR2 FQNNGV. The CDR3 sequence is CASSHRSNYGYTF. CDR3 nucleotides: TGTGCCAGCAGCCACAGGTCTAACTATGGCTACACCTTC.

The table lists this clonotype with a few counts. The V gene is TRBV7-2, the J gene TRBJ2-7; 10 positions match TRBD2. The CDR3 covers 14 residues. Trimming cost V 5 bases and J 2 bases; bases outside gene matches: 3. CDR1 is SGHTA, CDR2 FQGNSA, per germline. The chain's CDR3 is CASSAGLAAYEQYF. The DNA for the CDR3 is TGTGCCAGCAGCGCCGGACTAGCGGCCTACGAGCAGTACTTC.

The chain uses TRBV6-1 and TRBJ2-2, with TRBD1 matching 10 bases. The V and J ends lost 8 bases and 4 bases, in that order; junction bases with no gene match: 4. Germline CDR1 is MNHNS and CDR2 is SASEGT. The CDR3 contains 14 residues. CDR3 sequence reads: CASGQGEVTGELFF. The CDR3 bases are TGTGCCAGCGGACAGGGGGAGGTCACCGGGGAGCTGTTTTTT.

The chain recombines TRBV9 with TRBJ2-3; 10 bases agree with TRBD1. CDR3 size: 16 residues. The germline V gene encodes CDR1 SGDLS and CDR2 YYNGEE. The V and J ends lost 3 bases and 6 bases, in that order; junction bases with no gene match: 10. This CDR3 is CASSARSGTGVDTQYF. The DNA of the CDR3 is TGTGCCAGCAGCGCTCGCTCCGGGACAGGGGTTGATACGCAGTATTTT.

The J gene is TRBJ2-1, the V gene TRBV12-3 or TRBV12-4, with 7 bases fitting TRBD2. CDR3 length equals 13 residues. V shed 6 bases, J shed 10 bases, and the junction held 9 bases outside the gene matches. The CDR3: CASRLLAQGEQFF. The CDR3 DNA reads TGTGCCAGCAGGCTACTAGCGCAAGGGGAGCAGTTCTTC.